What follows is one T cell receptor beta chain and its context. Its antigen is unknown. Trimming removed 4 bases at V and 2 bases at J, with 6 bases between. This CDR3 has 13 amino acids. Germline CDR1 is SEHNR and CDR2 is FQNEAQ (reference sequence). Attachment of unique molecular identifiers to individual cDNA molecules was performed. TCRdb redid the calling of the 5' RACE reads with MiXCR, one entry per CDR3 protein. The table shows approximately 50,000 distinct CDR3 sequences, with roughly 9.3% occurring only once. This record comes from a study of early T cells in non-severe SARS-CoV-2 infection. About the study: Bulk RNA from unsorted whole blood was sequenced; chains were unpaired.

General study findings and limits: Anti-spike CD8 responses were favored by VDJdb matching, which missed private and CD4 specificities.

This chain connects TRBV7-9 to TRBJ1-3; D unclear. Sequenced: whole blood. The receptor's source is an adult who was a healthcare worker with PCR-confirmed SARS-CoV-2 infection or an uninfected control (not recorded which). The CDR3 DNA sequence: TGTGCCAGCAGCTCAGAAGCTGGAAACACCATATATTTT. Residues: CASSSEAGNTIYF.